These 8 T cell receptor beta chains were all obtained from the same sample, sequenced in a study of T cells in localized non-small cell lung cancer. Libraries were prepared by immunoSEQ multiplex PCR; TCRdb keeps only in-frame clonotypes and omits some of them. This sample has about 21,000 clones; 70% to 90% occur once, and the top ten carry over 7.5%. The source was peripheral blood, collected before any cancer treatment. The receptor source for this set is a man aged 40 to 70 with stage I lung adenocarcinoma.

The chain uses TRBV6-5 and TRBJ2-3, with 12 bases matching TRBD2. CDR1 and CDR2 from the germline V gene are MNHEY and SVGAGI. Germline trimming cut 5 bases from V and 5 bases from J; bases unmatched to any gene: 2. The CDR3 extends over 14 amino acids. The CDR3 is CASSLTSGGDTQYF. The DNA of the CDR3 is TGTGCCAGCAGTCTGACTAGCGGGGGAGATACGCAGTATTTT.

V and J are TRBV6-1 and TRBJ1-1, with D possibly TRBD1 on 5 matching bases. The CDR3 contains 14 residues. V was shortened by 6 bases and J by 11 bases, with 22 bases between the two germline ends. Germline lookup yields CDR1 MNHNS and CDR2 SASEGT. The DNA of the CDR3 is TGTGCCAGCAGGCTAAGTCCGGGACGGGAGAGGGCTTTCTTT. Translating gives CASRLSPGRERAFF.

The chain has TRBV19 and TRBJ1-3, with 9 nucleotides matching TRBD1. This CDR3 region has 14 residues. In germline, CDR1 is LNHDA, CDR2 SQIVND (reference sequence). Trimming cost V 8 bases and J 0 bases; bases outside gene matches: 2. In DNA form, the CDR3 reads TGTGCCAGTCGGACAGGGGACTCTGGAAACACCATATATTTT. Translation gives CASRTGDSGNTIYF. The variable domain in full, completed from reference TRBV19 and TRBJ1-3, reads DGGITQSPKYLFRKEGQNVTLSCEQNLNHDAMYWYRQDPGQGLRLIYYSQIVNDFQKGDIAEGYSVSREKKESFPLTVTSAQKNPTAFYLCASRTGDSGNTIYFGEGSWLTVV.

The genes are TRBV5-5 and TRBJ2-7; 9 bases are shared with TRBD1. Germline CDR1 is SGHKS and CDR2 is YYEKEE (reference sequence). The CDR3 runs 18 residues. V trimming: 4 bases; J trimming: 3 bases; junction bases outside the gene matches: 17. CDR3 protein: CASSAGNVGTGIIYEQYF. The CDR3 DNA reads as TGTGCCAGCAGCGCTGGGAACGTCGGGACAGGGATAATCTACGAGCAGTACTTC.

Note on this clone: The junction shows a germline mismatch at one end, possibly a read error. This chain connects TRBV7-6 to TRBJ1-6, with 11 bases identical to TRBD1. The CDR3 is 15 residues long. CDR1 and CDR2 from the germline V gene are SGHVS and FNYEAQ. The CDR3 reads CASTLWGQGVSPLHF. The CDR3 DNA reads as TGTGCCAGCACCTTATGGGGACAGGGGGTTTCACCCCTCCACTTT.

This clone has only a few counts. The chain recombines TRBV28 with TRBJ1-1, with D maybe TRBD1 (6 bases). Per germline, CDR1 MDHEN and CDR2 SYDVKM. Trimming removed 4 bases from V and 6 bases from J, with 18 bases in between. CDR3 length equals 15 residues. CDR3 protein: CASSSTSTGSAEAFF. CDR3 sequence (DNA): TGTGCCAGCAGTTCCACGTCGACAGGTTCAGCTGAAGCTTTCTTT. Variable domain in full (rest from reference TRBV28 and TRBJ1-1): DVKVTQSSRYLVKRTGEKVFLECVQDMDHENMFWYRQDPGLGLRLIYFSYDVKMKEKGDIPEGYSVSREKKERFSLILESASTNQTSMYLCASSSTSTGSAEAFFGQGTRLTVV.

The rearrangement uses TRBV6-6 and TRBJ1-3; no reliable D call. The CDR3 totals 15 residues. Germline V lookup: CDR1 MNHNY, CDR2 SVGAGI (reference sequence). Trimming left V 5 bases short and J 0 bases short, with 11 bases between. Here the CDR3 DNA reads TGTGCCAGCAGTCGGCTAGGGAACTCTGGAAACACCATATATTTT. Encoded protein: CASSRLGNSGNTIYF.

The rearrangement links TRBV6-5 to TRBJ2-7; possibly TRBD1 for D (6 bases). The CDR3 has 15 residues. Germline assignment: CDR1 MNHEY and CDR2 SVGAGI. V dropped 5 bases and J dropped 2 bases, with 16 bases sitting between them. The CDR3 spells CASSGETGTPYEQYF. CDR3 coding DNA: TGTGCCAGCAGTGGAGAGACAGGTACTCCCTACGAGCAGTACTTC.